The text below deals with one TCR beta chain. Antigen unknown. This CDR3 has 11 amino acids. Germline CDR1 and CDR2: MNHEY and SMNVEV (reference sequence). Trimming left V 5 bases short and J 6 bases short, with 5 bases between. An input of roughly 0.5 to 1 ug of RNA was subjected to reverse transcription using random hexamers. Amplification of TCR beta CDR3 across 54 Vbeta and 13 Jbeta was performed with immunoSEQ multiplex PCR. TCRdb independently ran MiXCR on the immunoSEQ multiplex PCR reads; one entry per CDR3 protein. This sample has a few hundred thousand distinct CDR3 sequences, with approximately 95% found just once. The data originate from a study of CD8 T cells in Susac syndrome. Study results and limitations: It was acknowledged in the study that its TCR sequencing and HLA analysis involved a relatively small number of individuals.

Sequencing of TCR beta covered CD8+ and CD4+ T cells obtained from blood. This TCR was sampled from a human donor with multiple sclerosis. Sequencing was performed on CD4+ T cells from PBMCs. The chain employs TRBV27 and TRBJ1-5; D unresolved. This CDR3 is CASSKGQPQHF. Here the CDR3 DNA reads TGTGCCAGCAGTAAGGGTCAGCCCCAGCATTTT.